This passage covers 18 T cell receptor beta chains from one sample sequenced in a study of blood T cell repertoires in COVID-19. Assay used: immunoSEQ multiplex PCR; TCRdb lists only in-frame clones, some missing. The table records about 280,000 clones, 88% of them present only once. The sample comprised PBMCs or T cells enriched from blood (not recorded which). These TCRs come from a woman aged 30 to 39 who had recovered from COVID-19.

This clone was found once. The V and J genes are TRBV5-4 and TRBJ1-4; maybe TRBD1 (5 bases). Trimming cost V 3 bases and J 3 bases, with 12 bases left between them. The CDR3 is made up of 15 amino acids. CDR1 and CDR2 (germline): SGHNT, YYREEE (reference sequence). Here the CDR3 reads CASSSKTGSNEKLFF. The CDR3 region has the DNA TGTGCCAGCAGCTCCAAAACAGGATCTAATGAAAAACTGTTTTTT.

This chain joins TRBV13 and TRBJ2-7; TRBD2 is a possible D gene (7 bases). The V end was cut by 2 bases, the J end by 6 bases, with 11 bases between. This CDR3 is built from 13 residues. CDR1 is PRHDT and CDR2 is FYEKMQ in the germline V gene (reference sequence). The CDR3 sequence: CASSLRGRAEQYF. CDR3 in DNA: TGTGCCAGCAGCTTAAGGGGGAGGGCCGAGCAGTACTTC. Full variable domain (outside the CDR3, taken from reference TRBV13 and TRBJ2-7): AAGVIQSPRHLIKEKRETATLKCYPIPRHDTVYWYQQGPGQDPQFLISFYEKMQSDKGSIPDRFSAQQFSDYHSELNMSSLELGDSALYFCASSLRGRAEQYFGPGTRLTVT.

The chain employs TRBV28 and TRBJ2-7; no definite D call. This CDR3 is 13 amino acids long. Germline CDR1 MDHEN, CDR2 SYDVKM. With 2 bases removed from V and 2 bases from J, the gap between germline ends came to 7 bases. CDR3 region: CASSLENPYEQYF. The CDR3 nucleotides read TGTGCCAGCAGTTTAGAGAACCCCTACGAGCAGTACTTC.

The chain is built from TRBV6-5 and TRBJ1-5; D unresolved. The V gene lost 8 bases and the J gene lost 0 bases, with 8 bases spanning the gap. CDR1 is MNHEY, CDR2 SVGAGI, per germline. The CDR3 is 13 residues long. The CDR3 sequence: CASAQYSNQPQHF. CDR3 DNA: TGTGCCAGCGCACAGTATAGCAATCAGCCCCAGCATTTT.

V gene TRBV7-3 combines with J gene TRBJ1-1; weak D call: TRBD1 (6 bases). The germline V and J ends were trimmed by 4 bases and 12 bases, with 18 bases remaining between them. In germline, CDR1 is SGHTA, CDR2 FQGTGA. The CDR3 runs to 13 residues. Here the CDR3 reads CASSYVRGSITFF. The CDR3 DNA is TGTGCCAGCAGCTACGTCAGGGGCTCTATAACTTTCTTT.

This chain connects TRBV27 to TRBJ2-1; tentatively, D is TRBD2 (6 bases). V dropped 9 bases and J dropped 5 bases, with 14 bases sitting between them. This CDR3 has 13 amino acids. The germline gives CDR1 MNHEY, CDR2 SMNVEV (reference sequence). The chain's CDR3 is CASSLGSNNEQFF. The DNA for the CDR3 is TGTGCCAGTTCTCTCGGGAGTAACAATGAGCAGTTCTTC.

The V gene is TRBV6-2 or TRBV6-3, the J gene TRBJ2-3, with 11 bases fitting TRBD2. This CDR3 spans 15 amino acids. CDR1 and CDR2 (germline): MNHEY, SVGEGT. V lost 6 bases, J lost 5 bases, and 7 bases stayed unmatched. For the CDR3, the DNA is TGTGCCAGCAGCATTAGCGGGGGGGCTATAGATACGCAGTATTTT. Translation gives CASSISGGAIDTQYF.

The rearrangement uses TRBV14 and TRBJ2-1, with TRBD1 as a possible D gene (5 bases). The ends were cut back, 3 bases at V and 4 bases at J, with 19 bases in the middle. This CDR3 spans 17 amino acids. Germline V gene sequence: CDR1 SGHDN, CDR2 FVKESK. CDR3 sequence (DNA): TGTGCCAGCAGCCACAGGGATCACCCAAAACTTTACAATGAGCAGTTCTTC. The encoded protein is CASSHRDHPKLYNEQFF.

This clone was found a few times. The rearrangement uses TRBV10-2 and TRBJ2-7; 9 nucleotides match TRBD2. Germline values: CDR1 WSHSY, CDR2 SAAADI. The CDR3 extends over 14 amino acids. V lost 8 bases, J lost 0 bases, and 5 bases stayed unmatched. Here the CDR3 DNA reads TGCGCCAGCGGGACTAGCTTAAACTCCTACGAGCAGTACTTC. Residues: CASGTSLNSYEQYF.

V usage is TRBV5-6 and J usage is TRBJ1-2; no definite D call. V lost 1 base to trimming and J lost 8 bases, with 9 bases between them. The CDR3 covers 12 residues. Per germline, CDR1 SGHDT and CDR2 YYEEEE. The CDR3 is CASSLYGRGYTF. CDR3 nucleotide sequence: TGTGCCAGCAGCTTGTATGGGAGAGGCTACACCTTC.

This chain links TRBV3-1 (or the pseudogene TRBV3-2) with TRBJ2-7, with 10 bases matching TRBD2. From germline, CDR1 is LGHDT and CDR2 YNNKEL (reference sequence). J gave up 0 bases and V 4 bases, and 9 bases lay outside the gene matches. CDR3 length equals 17 residues. The CDR3 spells CASSRGSGRLPSYEQYF. The CDR3 DNA sequence: TGTGCCAGCAGCCGAGGTAGCGGGAGGCTTCCCTCCTACGAGCAGTACTTC.

V is TRBV10-2 and J is TRBJ1-2; TRBD1 matches 7 bases. Germline V gives CDR1 WSHSY, CDR2 SAAADI. The CDR3 is 15 amino acids. The J segment lost 4 bases and the V segment lost 6 bases, leaving 11 bases of the junction unmatched. Written as DNA, the CDR3 is TGCGCCAGCAGAGGTTTCGACAGGGCTACCTATGGCTACACCTTC. As protein: CASRGFDRATYGYTF.

V and J are TRBV14 and TRBJ1-1, with TRBD1 as a possible D gene (6 bases). The CDR3 has 14 residues. Germline CDR1 and CDR2: SGHDN and FVKESK. V lost 0 bases and J 8 bases, leaving 13 bases between the germline ends. The CDR3 loop is CASSQEVRGGEAFF. CDR3 nucleotide sequence: TGTGCCAGCAGCCAAGAAGTTCGCGGGGGCGAAGCTTTCTTT.

This clone appeared a single time. This rearrangement joins TRBV11-2 to TRBJ2-3, with a tentative D call TRBD2 (7 bases). V lost 5 bases and J lost 1, with 16 bases in between. The CDR3 extends over 16 amino acids. Germline V gene lookup returns CDR1 SGHAT and CDR2 FQNNGV. CDR3 in DNA: TGTGCCAGCAGCACCGGCCGGGGGGCCGGCACAGATACGCAGTATTTT. This codes for CASSTGRGAGTDTQYF.

V gene TRBV15 combines with J gene TRBJ1-2, with a weak D call TRBD1 (6 bases). Trimming removed 8 bases at V and 8 bases at J, with 24 bases between. This CDR3 comprises 15 residues. Germline V gene data show CDR1 as LNHNV and CDR2 as YYDKDF (reference sequence). The CDR3 coding sequence is TGTGCCACCGCGAGGGGGGGGAATGCAGAGGAAGGCTACACCTTC. Amino acid sequence: CATARGGNAEEGYTF.

V and J are TRBV27 and TRBJ1-5; no reliable D call. Germline loops: CDR1 MNHEY, CDR2 SMNVEV (reference sequence). The germline V and J ends were trimmed by 3 bases and 6 bases, with 15 bases remaining between them. This CDR3 has 15 residues. The CDR3 protein is CASSFGIGLGQPQHF. The CDR3 bases are TGTGCCAGCAGTTTCGGGATAGGTTTGGGTCAGCCCCAGCATTTT.

V gene TRBV30 combines with J gene TRBJ2-5; 10 bases map to TRBD2. With V trimmed by 5 bases and J by 5 bases, 8 bases remained unmatched. Germline CDR1 and CDR2: GTSNPN and SVGIG (reference sequence). The length of the CDR3 is 14 residues. CDR3 sequence: CAWESGRAGETQYF. CDR3 in DNA: TGTGCCTGGGAAAGCGGGAGGGCCGGGGAGACCCAGTACTTC.

CDR3 sequence reads: CASRTSGVDEQYF. CDR3 nucleotide sequence: TGTGCCAGCAGGACTAGCGGGGTAGACGAGCAGTACTTC. The chain carries TRBV2 and TRBJ2-7, with 11 nucleotides matching TRBD2. Germline V gene sequence: CDR1 SNHLY, CDR2 FYNNEI. The trim removed 6 bases at V and 5 bases at J, leaving 3 bases unmatched. The CDR3 is made up of 13 amino acids.